These T cell receptor beta chains were read from a single sample in a study of chemoradiotherapy in HPV16-positive cancers. The data were produced by immunoSEQ multiplex PCR, yet TCRdb's version contains in-frame clones alone and is incomplete. The table includes 8,400 or so clones, less than 90% detected once. The sample in question was blood, obtained from a patient who underwent chemoradiotherapy. The receptors here all came from a human donor with HPV-associated anogenital cancer. Both conserved end residues are part of each CDR3. D genes are given only for firm matches. Size is omitted from some rows. Given values are once, few, many or a class for expanded clones.

cdr3_aa cdr3_nt d_call j_call v_call clone_size
CASSFRREQYF TGTGCCAGCAGCTTTCGACGAGAGCAGTACTTC . TRBJ2-7 TRBV5-6 .
CASGDTWTNYGYTF TGTGCCAGCGGGGACACTTGGACTAACTATGGCTACACCTTC . TRBJ1-2 TRBV5-5 .
CASSLTGLYGYTF TGTGCCAGCAGTTTGACAGGACTCTATGGCTACACCTTC . TRBJ1-2 TRBV28 .
CASSTGPRAPLHF TGCGCCAGCAGTACGGGACCCCGGGCACCCCTCCACTTT . TRBJ1-6 TRBV10-1 .
CAISGQLDQPQHF TGTGCCATCAGTGGACAGTTGGATCAGCCCCAGCATTTT . TRBJ1-5 TRBV10-3 .
CASSLGGGGTDTQYF TGCGCCAGCAGCTTGGGAGGCGGGGGCACAGATACGCAGTATTTT . TRBJ2-3 TRBV5-1 once
CASSKRTGMNTEAFF TGTGCCAGCAGCAAAAGGACAGGGATGAACACTGAAGCTTTCTTT TRBD1 TRBJ1-1 TRBV9 .
CACWDRGNTDTQYF TGTGCCTGCTGGGACAGGGGGAACACAGATACGCAGTATTTT TRBD1 TRBJ2-3 TRBV28 .
CAWSSPVHYEQYF TGTGCCTGGAGTTCTCCAGTGCACTACGAGCAGTACTTC . TRBJ2-7 TRBV30 .
CASSDTGNYGYTF TGTGCCAGCAGCGATACAGGGAACTATGGCTACACCTTC . TRBJ1-2 TRBV2 .
CASRSPRGNQPQHF TGTGCCAGCAGAAGTCCGCGAGGCAATCAGCCCCAGCATTTT . TRBJ1-5 TRBV2 .
CASSQAIVGVRDSGIKFYEQYF TGCGCCAGCAGCCAAGCTATAGTTGGGGTCCGGGACTCCGGGATAAAATTTTACGAGCAGTACTTC . TRBJ2-7 TRBV4-1 .
CASSAQGAEEKLFF TGTGCCAGCAGCGCACAGGGGGCGGAGGAAAAACTGTTTTTT TRBD1 TRBJ1-4 TRBV9 .
CASSQEGSLAGVNEQFF TGTGCCAGCAGCCAAGAGGGCTCACTAGCGGGAGTCAATGAGCAGTTCTTC TRBD2 TRBJ2-1 TRBV4-2 .
CASTAIGPQHF TGTGCCAGCACCGCAATCGGGCCCCAGCATTTT . TRBJ1-5 TRBV6-6 .
CASSSDRYRGYTF TGTGCCAGCAGCTCGGACCGGTATAGGGGCTACACCTTC . TRBJ1-2 TRBV7-2 once
CASSSPQETQYF TGTGCCAGCAGTTCCCCTCAAGAGACCCAGTACTTC . TRBJ2-5 TRBV28 .
CASTVDRAYNEQFF TGTGCCAGCACAGTAGACAGGGCCTACAATGAGCAGTTCTTC TRBD1 TRBJ2-1 TRBV7-2 .
CASSSEGGSYGYTF TGTGCCAGCAGCTCGGAGGGTGGAAGCTATGGCTACACCTTC . TRBJ1-2 TRBV5-4 .
CASSEHLVGGNYGYTF TGTGCCAGCAGTGAGCACTTAGTGGGGGGGAACTATGGCTACACCTTC . TRBJ1-2 TRBV6-1 .
CASSISGGGGGEAFF TGTGCCAGTAGTATTTCTGGCGGGGGCGGCGGAGAAGCTTTCTTT . TRBJ1-1 TRBV19 .
CASSLAGLAVYEQYF TGTGCCAGCAGCTTAGCGGGACTAGCGGTCTACGAGCAGTACTTC TRBD2 TRBJ2-7 TRBV7-2 few
CASSFEQDPGELFF TGTGCCAGCAGCTTTGAACAGGACCCCGGGGAGCTGTTTTTT . TRBJ2-2 TRBV7-9 few
CASSQATGGNYGYTF TGCGCCAGCAGCCAAGCGACAGGGGGAAACTATGGCTACACCTTC TRBD1 TRBJ1-2 TRBV4-1 .
CASSASVETQYF TGTGCCAGCAGTGCAAGTGTGGAGACCCAGTACTTC . TRBJ2-5 TRBV2 .
CASSLAGAYEQHF TGCGCCAGCAGCTTAGCGGGGGCCTACGAGCAGCACTTC TRBD2 TRBJ2-7 TRBV5-1 .
CASSIDTRARGGTEAFF TGTGCCAGTAGTATAGATACCCGGGCCAGGGGGGGGACTGAAGCTTTCTTT TRBD1 TRBJ1-1 TRBV19 .
CASRQGLGDGYEQYF TGTGCCAGCAGACAGGGGCTCGGGGACGGCTACGAGCAGTACTTC TRBD1 TRBJ2-7 TRBV6-5 .
CASSQDLKDRGQNEQYF TGTGCCAGCAGCCAAGATCTAAAGGACAGGGGGCAGAATGAGCAGTACTTC TRBD1 TRBJ2-7 TRBV14 .
CASSTPRGSDTQYF TGTGCCAGCAGCACACCCAGAGGTTCAGATACGCAGTATTTT . TRBJ2-3 TRBV11-2 .
CASSESVMVKGSYNEQFF TGCGCCAGCAGTGAGTCGGTAATGGTCAAGGGCTCCTACAATGAGCAGTTCTTC . TRBJ2-1 TRBV10-1 .
CASSLGADYEQYF TGTGCCAGCAGCTTAGGTGCAGACTACGAGCAGTACTTC . TRBJ2-7 TRBV7-2 once
CASRERFRVGNYGYTF TGTGCCAGCAGGGAAAGATTCAGGGTAGGAAACTATGGCTACACCTTC . TRBJ1-2 TRBV25-1 few
CASSEALLGGQGNTEAFF TGTGCCAGCAGTGAAGCGCTTCTTGGGGGACAGGGTAACACTGAAGCTTTCTTT TRBD1 TRBJ1-1 TRBV2 .
CASRLAGNTGELFF TGTGCCAGCAGACTAGCGGGGAACACCGGGGAGCTGTTTTTT TRBD2 TRBJ2-2 TRBV5-4 few
CASSPVRAMDYSNQPQHF TGTGCCAGCTCACCAGTGAGGGCTATGGACTATAGCAATCAGCCCCAGCATTTT . TRBJ1-5 TRBV18 .
CASSFGYSGGGTEAFF TGTGCCAGCAGTTTTGGGTACTCGGGGGGCGGCACTGAAGCTTTCTTT . TRBJ1-1 TRBV27 .
CASSVGRTGYGYTF TGTGCCAGCAGCGTAGGAAGGACAGGGTATGGCTACACCTTC TRBD1 TRBJ1-2 TRBV9 .
CATSSMEGRTNEKLFF TGTGCCACCAGCAGTATGGAGGGTCGGACTAATGAAAAACTGTTTTTT . TRBJ1-4 TRBV15 .
CASSFTGSKNIQYF TGCGCCAGCAGCTTTACAGGATCCAAAAACATTCAGTACTTC . TRBJ2-4 TRBV5-1 .
CASSARGGATDGYTF TGCGCCAGCAGCGCCCGCGGGGGGGCTACCGATGGCTACACCTTC . TRBJ1-2 TRBV5-1 few
CSVERTGGRTDTQYF TGCAGCGTTGAGCGAACCGGGGGTCGCACAGATACGCAGTATTTT . TRBJ2-3 TRBV29-1 .